This TCR beta chain was sequenced during a study of blood T cells in healthy people across ages. V dropped 6 bases and J dropped 4 bases, with 15 bases sitting between them. Looked up from germline, CDR1 is MNHEY and CDR2 is SVGAGI. This CDR3 has 14 residues. Primed by a sample-barcoded 5' primer and a J-beta primer mix, a second PCR proceeded for roughly 7 to 12 cycles. Every individual sample yielded 2.5 million or more paired-end reads (each containing CDR3). Via MiXCR, TCRdb re-called the 5' RACE reads, giving one row per CDR3 protein. The sample lists about 580,000 distinct CDR3 sequences; less than 60% were seen once. This clonotype has a count of ten or more.

The specimen sequenced was blood. V usage is TRBV6-5 and J usage is TRBJ2-5; D gene ambiguous. This receptor was taken from a man older than 75 in good health. The CDR3 is CASRPGRHPETQYF. The CDR3 DNA reads as TGTGCCAGCAGACCCGGGCGTCACCCAGAGACCCAGTACTTC.